The 26 T cell receptor beta chains below were found in one sample sequenced in a study of shared clonotypes between healthy human individuals. Measured with immunoSEQ multiplex PCR; TCRdb has only the in-frame clones, and not every one. The data hold more than 600,000 clones, with around 92% observed a single time. Naive-designated CD8 cells lacked CD45RO, were positively enriched for CCR7, and omitted terminally differentiated effector memory CD45RA+ cells. Sequencing was performed on naive CD8+ T cells sorted from blood. The receptor source for this set is a man aged 25 to 45 in good health.

V is TRBV5-1 and J is TRBJ2-1; 8 bases are a match to TRBD2. The CDR3 has 17 amino acids. V trimming: 6 bases; J trimming: 3 bases; junction bases outside the gene matches: 14. Per the germline V gene, CDR1 is SGHRS and CDR2 is YFSETQ. CDR3 residues: CASNLRGSGSGYNEQFF. The DNA of the CDR3 is TGCGCCAGCAACTTAAGGGGAAGCGGGAGTGGCTACAATGAGCAGTTCTTC.

The CDR3 DNA is TGTGCCAGCAGGGAGACCTCAGGGGACAATGAGCAGTTCTTC. Protein product: CASRETSGDNEQFF. V usage is TRBV11-2 and J usage is TRBJ2-1; D may be TRBD1 (6 bases). CDR1 SGHAT and CDR2 FQNNGV come from the germline V gene. V shed 6 bases and J shed 5 bases, with 14 bases lying between them. The CDR3 extends over 14 amino acids.

The V and J genes are TRBV2 and TRBJ1-1; 9 bases map to TRBD1. This CDR3 is 16 amino acids long. Germline CDR1 is SNHLY and CDR2 is FYNNEI. V lost 7 bases to trimming and J lost 7 bases; unmatched junction nucleotides: 16. The CDR3 is CASTQDAGQGKVEAFF. CDR3 DNA: TGTGCCAGCACCCAAGACGCGGGACAGGGCAAAGTTGAAGCTTTCTTT.

This rearrangement joins TRBV11-3 to TRBJ2-1; no definite D call. The V and J ends lost 5 bases and 2 bases respectively, with 16 bases between them. The CDR3 has 16 amino acids. From germline, CDR1 is SGHNT and CDR2 YENEEA. The CDR3 coding sequence is TGTGCCAGCAGCCCCTCTTCGGGTCGCCCCTACAATGAGCAGTTCTTC. As protein: CASSPSSGRPYNEQFF.

The CDR3 loop reads CASSLPLAGESTDTQYF. The CDR3, as DNA: TGTGCCAGCAGCCTTCCTCTAGCGGGAGAGAGCACAGATACGCAGTATTTT. The chain joins TRBV7-9 to TRBJ2-3, with 10 bases lining up with TRBD2. V lost 5 bases, J lost 0 bases, and 8 bases stayed unmatched. This CDR3 is built from 17 residues. Germline assignment: CDR1 SEHNR and CDR2 FQNEAQ (reference sequence).

V and J are TRBV2 and TRBJ2-2; 9 bases align to TRBD2. The germline gives CDR1 SNHLY, CDR2 FYNNEI. The CDR3 has 15 amino acids. V dropped 8 bases and J dropped 2; count of bases not matched to a gene: 6. CDR3 loop: CASLGSGGNTGELFF. CDR3 DNA: TGTGCCAGCCTAGGTAGCGGGGGAAACACCGGGGAGCTGTTTTTT.

The genes are TRBV9 and TRBJ2-3; TRBD2 aligns across 9 bases. J was trimmed by 0 bases and V by 8 bases; bases with no gene match: 25. This CDR3 spans 21 amino acids. CDR1 SGDLS and CDR2 YYNGEE come from the germline V gene. The CDR3 spells CARRLEGMAGGPISSTDTQYF. The DNA of the CDR3 is TGTGCCAGGCGGCTTGAGGGAATGGCGGGAGGGCCAATATCTAGCACAGATACGCAGTATTTT. Full variable domain (rest looked up from reference TRBV9 and TRBJ2-3): DSGVTQTPKHLITATGQRVTLRCSPRSGDLSVYWYQQSLDQGLQFLIQYYNGEERAKGNILERFSAQQFPDLHSELNLSSLELGDSALYFCARRLEGMAGGPISSTDTQYFGPGTRLTVL.

The V gene is TRBV27, the J gene TRBJ2-2; D remains unclear. From germline, CDR1 is MNHEY and CDR2 SMNVEV (reference sequence). V was clipped by 8 bases and J by 2 bases, with 12 bases between them. The CDR3 has 14 residues. The CDR3 reads CASHERVNTGELFF. In nucleotides, the CDR3 is TGTGCCAGCCACGAACGGGTTAACACCGGGGAGCTGTTTTTT.

On this clone: The same CDR3 arises from other DNA sequences in this sample as well. The V call is TRBV27, the J call TRBJ2-7; TRBD2 aligns across 11 bases. The CDR3 contains 15 residues. Germline V gene data show CDR1 as MNHEY and CDR2 as SMNVEV (reference sequence). V shed 5 bases and J 3 bases; nucleotides not matched to a gene: 6. The CDR3: CASSSGTSGFYEQYF. Here the CDR3 DNA reads TGTGCCAGCAGTAGCGGGACTAGCGGCTTCTACGAGCAGTACTTC.

The CDR3 region is CASSQGANEQFF. The CDR3 DNA follows: TGTGCCAGTAGTCAGGGGGCCAATGAGCAGTTCTTC. The V call is TRBV19, the J call TRBJ2-1; TRBD1 matches 8 bases. The V gene's germline CDR1 is LNHDA and CDR2 SQIVND (reference sequence). V lost 5 bases to trimming and J lost 6 bases; unmatched junction nucleotides: 0. This CDR3 is built from 12 residues.

This chain joins TRBV5-6 and TRBJ1-1; D gene ambiguous. Trimming took off 4 bases at V and 3 bases at J, with 10 bases between the two ends. The CDR3 runs 13 residues. Germline CDR1 reads SGHDT; CDR2 reads YYEEEE. CDR3 sequence reads: CASSPPTDTEAFF. In DNA form, the CDR3 reads TGTGCCAGCAGCCCGCCTACGGACACTGAAGCTTTCTTT.

V is TRBV7-2 and J is TRBJ1-1, with a possible D match to TRBD1 (5 bases). The germline gives CDR1 SGHTA, CDR2 FQGNSA. The CDR3 length is 16 residues. V lost 4 bases and J lost 4, with 19 bases in between. The CDR3 DNA reads as TGTGCCAGCAGCTCCAGCAGTAGGGGCGTTCTCACTGAAGCTTTCTTT. As protein: CASSSSSRGVLTEAFF.

This clone occurred a few times. The rearrangement uses TRBV2 and TRBJ2-1; D gene uncertain. The length of the CDR3 is 16 residues. Per the germline V gene, CDR1 is SNHLY and CDR2 is FYNNEI. V shed 2 bases and J shed 0 bases, with 11 bases lying between them. The DNA for the CDR3 is TGTGCCAGCAGTGAACTGCCCACGAGCTCCTACAATGAGCAGTTCTTC. Protein sequence: CASSELPTSSYNEQFF.

The V and J genes are TRBV28 and TRBJ2-5, with D possibly being TRBD2 (5 bases). Looked up from germline, CDR1 is MDHEN and CDR2 is SYDVKM. V lost 8 bases and J 4 bases, leaving 17 bases between the germline ends. The length of the CDR3 is 14 residues. For the CDR3, the DNA is TGTGCCAGCGTTCCTAGGGAAGGAGGAGAGACCCAGTACTTC. It encodes CASVPREGGETQYF.

V and J are TRBV28 and TRBJ1-5, with 7 bases aligning to TRBD1. This CDR3 spans 15 amino acids. V was clipped by 5 bases and J by 2 bases; unmatched bases: 6. Germline CDR1 is MDHEN and CDR2 is SYDVKM. The CDR3 is CASSLPDRGNQPQHF. DNA for the CDR3: TGTGCCAGCAGTCTCCCAGACAGGGGCAATCAGCCCCAGCATTTT.

This rearrangement joins TRBV28 to TRBJ2-5; D remains unclear. The length of the CDR3 is 13 residues. The germline V and J ends were trimmed by 8 bases and 1 base, with 11 bases remaining between them. The germline gives CDR1 MDHEN, CDR2 SYDVKM. The CDR3 protein is CASSGQLQETQYF. CDR3 coding DNA: TGTGCCAGCTCGGGCCAGCTCCAAGAGACCCAGTACTTC.

The rearrangement links TRBV9 to TRBJ2-3, with D hard to call. The CDR3 length is 15 residues. Germline loops: CDR1 SGDLS, CDR2 YYNGEE. The ends were cut back, 0 bases at V and 1 base at J, with 9 bases in the middle. As DNA, the CDR3 is TGTGCCAGCAGCGTAGCCCAACCAGGCACAGATACGCAGTATTTT. It codes for CASSVAQPGTDTQYF.

The CDR3 region is CASSERAQGRYEQYF. The CDR3, as DNA: TGCGCCAGCAGTGAAAGGGCCCAGGGTAGGTACGAGCAGTACTTC. The chain combines TRBV10-2 with TRBJ2-7; D is perhaps TRBD1 (5 bases). The V gene's germline CDR1 is WSHSY and CDR2 SAAADI. Between the trimmed V and J ends, which lost 3 bases and 4 bases, there was a span of 16 bases. This CDR3 has 15 residues.

This rearrangement joins TRBV5-1 to TRBJ1-3, with 7 bases identical to TRBD1. The trim removed 3 bases at V and 3 bases at J, leaving 18 bases unmatched. The CDR3 has 19 amino acids. The germline gives CDR1 SGHRS, CDR2 YFSETQ. The DNA for the CDR3 is TGCGCCAGCAGCTCCCGTCCTGTCGGGACAGCAGTGGTTGGAAACACCATATATTTT. It specifies CASSSRPVGTAVVGNTIYF. The full variable domain, its missing parts supplied by reference TRBV5-1 and TRBJ1-3, is KAGVTQTPRYLIKTRGQQVTLSCSPISGHRSVSWYQQTPGQGLQFLFEYFSETQRNKGNFPGRFSGRQFSNSRSEMNVSTLELGDSALYLCASSSRPVGTAVVGNTIYFGEGSWLTVV.

V is TRBV9 and J is TRBJ2-7, with TRBD2 identical over 9 bases. Germline loops: CDR1 SGDLS, CDR2 YYNGEE. The trim removed 1 base at V and 3 bases at J, leaving 5 bases unmatched. The CDR3 loop spans 15 amino acids. CDR3 in DNA: TGTGCCAGCAGCGTAAGGGCGGGAGGGAGCTACGAGCAGTACTTC. Translation gives CASSVRAGGSYEQYF.

About this clone itself: Other DNA sequences in this specimen translate into the identical CDR3. The V call is TRBV5-8, the J call TRBJ1-5, with 8 bases identical to TRBD1. CDR3 length: 14 residues. V gave up 0 bases and J gave up 6 bases; unmatched junction bases: 2. Germline V lookup: CDR1 SGHTS, CDR2 YDEGEE. The CDR3 coding sequence is TGTGCCAGCAGCTTGGGACAGGGGTTTCAGCCCCAGCATTTT. Translating gives CASSLGQGFQPQHF.

This clone was recorded only once. CDR3 protein: CASSLAVKTGLVIGNEQFF. CDR3 coding DNA: TGTGCCAGCAGCCTCGCGGTCAAGACAGGGTTGGTTATAGGGAATGAGCAGTTCTTC. The chain combines TRBV11-2 with TRBJ2-1; 7 positions agree with TRBD1. The CDR3 is made up of 19 amino acids. Germline V gene data show CDR1 as SGHAT and CDR2 as FQNNGV. With V trimmed by 5 bases and J by 7 bases, 23 bases remained unmatched.

The rearrangement links TRBV7-9 to TRBJ2-4; a weak D match, TRBD1 (5 bases). V dropped 3 bases and J dropped 0 bases, with 12 bases sitting between them. The germline V gene has CDR1 SEHNR and CDR2 FQNEAQ (reference sequence). The CDR3 has 16 residues. As DNA, the CDR3 is TGTGCCAGCAGCTTTAATTCAGGGCTAGCCAAAAACATTCAGTACTTC. This gives the protein CASSFNSGLAKNIQYF.

The rearrangement joins TRBV5-1 to TRBJ2-7; 7 bases agree with TRBD1. Germline values: CDR1 SGHRS, CDR2 YFSETQ. The CDR3 covers 15 residues. V lost 3 bases to trimming and J lost 0 bases; unmatched junction nucleotides: 6. The CDR3 region has the DNA TGCGCCAGCAGCTGGGGACAGACAACCTCCTACGAGCAGTACTTC. It encodes CASSWGQTTSYEQYF. The full variable domain, completed using reference TRBV5-1 and TRBJ2-7, is KAGVTQTPRYLIKTRGQQVTLSCSPISGHRSVSWYQQTPGQGLQFLFEYFSETQRNKGNFPGRFSGRQFSNSRSEMNVSTLELGDSALYLCASSWGQTTSYEQYFGPGTRLTVT.

This rearrangement joins TRBV2 to TRBJ1-4; D is perhaps TRBD1 (5 bases). Trimming took 5 bases from V and 3 from J, leaving 28 bases between them. Germline lookup yields CDR1 SNHLY and CDR2 FYNNEI. The CDR3 consists of 20 residues. Here the CDR3 DNA reads TGTGCCAGCAGTCTCCTCGGGGCTATCAAGACAAAGTCGGCTAATGAAAAACTGTTTTTT. As protein: CASSLLGAIKTKSANEKLFF.

The chain joins TRBV12-5 to TRBJ2-5, with 11 bases matching TRBD1. The CDR3 contains 17 residues. The germline CDR1 and CDR2 sequences are LGHNT and FRNRAP. Trimming removed 6 bases from V and 3 bases from J; junction bases left unmatched: 12. The CDR3 is CASGAGTGGNWEETQYF. The CDR3 DNA follows: TGTGCTAGTGGGGCTGGGACAGGGGGTAATTGGGAAGAGACCCAGTACTTC.